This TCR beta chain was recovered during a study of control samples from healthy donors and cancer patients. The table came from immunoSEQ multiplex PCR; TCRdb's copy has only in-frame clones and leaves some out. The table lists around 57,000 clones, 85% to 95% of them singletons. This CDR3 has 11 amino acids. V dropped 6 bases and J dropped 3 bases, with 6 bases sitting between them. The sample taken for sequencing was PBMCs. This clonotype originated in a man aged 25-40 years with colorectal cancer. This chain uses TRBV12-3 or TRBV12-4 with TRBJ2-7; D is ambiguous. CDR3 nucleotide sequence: TGTGCCAGCAGCCTGGACTACGAGCAGTACTTC. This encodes CASSLDYEQYF.